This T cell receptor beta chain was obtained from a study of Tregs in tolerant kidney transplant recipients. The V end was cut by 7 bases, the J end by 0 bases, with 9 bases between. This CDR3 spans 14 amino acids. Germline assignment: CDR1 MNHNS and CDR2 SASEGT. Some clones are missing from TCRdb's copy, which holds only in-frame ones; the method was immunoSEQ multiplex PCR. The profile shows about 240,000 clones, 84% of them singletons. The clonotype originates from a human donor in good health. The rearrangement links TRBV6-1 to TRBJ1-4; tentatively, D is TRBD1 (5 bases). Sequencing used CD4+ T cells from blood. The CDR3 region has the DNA TGTGCCAGCAATAGGGACTCAACTAATGAAAAACTGTTTTTT. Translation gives CASNRDSTNEKLFF.